This T cell receptor (beta chain) is drawn from a study of persistence of HIV-infected CD4 T cells. Cells were stimulated with overlapping HIV-1 Gag 15-mer peptides. Sorted nonresponding memory CD4+ T cells were CD40L-negative, CD69-negative, CD45RO-high. About this clone itself: Antigen specificity is unknown.

Sequencing used immunoSEQ version 4 in survey mode. Here immunoSEQ multiplex PCR was the method, and the copy in TCRdb shows in-frame clones only, minus some. The sample includes roughly 64,000 clones, about 77% seen only once; the top ten take under 2%. The receptor comes from an adult man with HIV who was CMV-seropositive. The material was CD4+ T cells sorted from PBMCs after roughly 19-hour stimulation, obtained from a patient who received antiretroviral therapy.

CDR3 residues: CASSLTSGSGTDTQYF. The CDR3 nucleotides are TGCGCCAGCAGCTTGACTAGCGGGTCGGGTACAGATACGCAGTATTTT. The gene calls are TRBV5-1 and TRBJ2-3, with 9 positions matching TRBD2. J was trimmed by 3 bases and V by 1 base; bases with no gene match: 6. CDR1 is SGHRS, CDR2 YFSETQ, per germline. The CDR3 is 16 amino acids.